This T cell receptor (beta chain) was sequenced for a study of shared clonotypes between healthy human individuals. In the sorted-subset replicate PCRs, 200 ng DNA, around 30,000 T cell genomes, was used. Using immunoSEQ multiplex PCR, the repertoire was profiled, and TCRdb retains in-frame clones only, with some absent. In the table there are roughly 1,000,000 clones, around 78% of which are singletons. Regarding the study as a whole: Larger estimated richness was generally recorded for naive subsets relative to memory subsets.

Donors were Caucasian adults residing in Nashville, Tennessee, USA. A remark on this clone: Its antigen is unidentified.

V lost 6 bases to trimming and J lost 9 bases, with 23 bases between them. Germline CDR1 is MDHEN and CDR2 is SYDVKM. This CDR3 has 15 residues. Sequences were obtained from memory CD4+ T cells from PBMCs. Stated subset: CD45RA-negative fraction. V and J are TRBV28 and TRBJ1-1, with D perhaps TRBD1 (6 bases). The sequence came from a man aged 18 to 29 in good health. Some clones in this sample may be carry-over from other donors' samples. In DNA form, the CDR3 reads TGTGCCAGCAGCCAACAGGGTGGTCACCCTCAGCAAGCTTTCTTT. It yields the protein CASSQQGGHPQQAFF.